These T cell receptor beta chains were read from a single sample in a study of Ad26.COV2.S vaccination and SARS-CoV-2 variants. Clones were read by immunoSEQ multiplex PCR, and TCRdb kept only the in-frame ones, dropping some. The sample lists about 350,000 clones, about 85% occurring once. The sequences come from peripheral blood, collected in a trial of Ad26.COV2.S vaccine versus placebo. The receptors were sampled from a person aged 18-60 years who received the Ad26.COV2.S COVID-19 vaccine or a placebo. The CDR3 runs from the conserved cysteine through the conserved F or W. A D gene is named only where the DNA matches it firmly. Clone size is shown for a subset of rows, as once, few, many or a class of expanded clone.

TRBD1	NA	TRBV5-1	CASSQDRVGTDTQYF
NA	NA	TRBV6-6	CASSTGQIPEAFF
TRBD1	NA	TRBV7-2	CASSSGPGTGLSNQPQHF
TRBD1	NA	TRBV27	CASSLFGQGWEKLFF
NA	NA	TRBV19	CASSTSRGSKNIQYF
NA	NA	TRBV5-4	CASSPLGPGPSNGLF
TRBD1	NA	TRBV25-1	CASSDGQDPYEQYF
NA	NA	TRBV7-8	CASSRGRVSYNEQFF
TRBD1	NA	TRBV7-3	CASSFRGTGGYEQYF
TRBD2	once	TRBV29-1	CSVGTSGGALNIQYF
NA	NA	TRBV14	CASSQAFGRQETQYF